What follows describes a single T cell receptor beta chain. Its specificity is unknown. A sample-barcoded 5' primer and a J-beta primer mix were used in a second PCR of about 7 to 12 cycles. TCRdb passed the 5' RACE reads through MiXCR, listing each CDR3 protein once. The table includes approximately 790,000 distinct CDR3 sequences, roughly 60% detected once. These data belong to a study of blood T cells in healthy people across ages. About the research overall: In model experiments, template switching was able to capture about one barcoded beta molecule for every two T cells that were present.

The draw of peripheral blood yielded ten milliliters from each donor. Study observations and caveats: Per million T cells, TCR beta diversity dropped roughly linearly as age increased.

The sequenced material came from blood. This clonotype originated in a man aged 30 to 45 in good health.

The CDR3 spells CATSPSGGTNEQFF. CDR3 bases: TGTGCCACCTCTCCCAGCGGGGGGACCAATGAGCAGTTCTTC. The rearrangement links TRBV28 to TRBJ2-1, with 9 bases that match TRBD2. This CDR3 has 14 residues. Germline CDR1 and CDR2: MDHEN and SYDVKM. Trimming cost V 10 bases and J 6 bases; bases outside gene matches: 10.